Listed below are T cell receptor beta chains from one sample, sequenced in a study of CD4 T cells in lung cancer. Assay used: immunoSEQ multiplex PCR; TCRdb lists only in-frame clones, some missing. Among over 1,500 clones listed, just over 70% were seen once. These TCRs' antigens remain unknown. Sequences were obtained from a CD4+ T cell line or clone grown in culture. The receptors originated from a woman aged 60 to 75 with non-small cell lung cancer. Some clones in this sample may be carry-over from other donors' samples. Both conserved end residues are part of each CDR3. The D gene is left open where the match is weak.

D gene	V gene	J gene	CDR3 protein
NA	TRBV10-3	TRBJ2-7	CAISEGRSYEQYF
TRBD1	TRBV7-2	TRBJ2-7	CASSSTGAPSSYEQYF
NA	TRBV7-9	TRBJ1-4	CASSLPSGATNEKLFF
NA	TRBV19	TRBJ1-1	CASSNAMDYPNTEAFF
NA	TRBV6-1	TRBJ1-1	CASSDPETGWLNTEAFF
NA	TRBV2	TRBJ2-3	CASSVDYTDTQYF
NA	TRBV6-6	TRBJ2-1	CASSTSADANEQFF
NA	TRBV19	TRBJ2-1	CASRPGGPNNEQFF
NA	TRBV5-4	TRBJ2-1	CASSPTGTYNEQFF
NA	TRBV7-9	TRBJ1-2	CASSEDRRFYGYTF